Below, 18 T cell receptor beta chains from the same sample are listed, as sequenced in a study of metastatic and nonmetastatic thyroid tumors (dated by TCRdb to the early 2020s). Before undergoing thyroid surgery, none of the patients had been given any kind of treatment. To prepare the library, PCR was applied. Instrument on record: Illumina HiSeq 4000. Clones were called with MiXCR by TCRdb after fastp trimmed the public reads at Q25, and only in-frame beta chains were retained. In all, the sample holds about 13,000 clones, and over 20% of those were seen once. The ten largest account for about 12% of the sample. The source material was adjacent normal tissue. Receptor source: a female donor with papillary thyroid cancer or a benign thyroid nodule (not recorded which). Some clones in this sample may be carry-over from other donors' samples.

Details on this clone: Compared with germline, one end of the junction differs, possibly owing to a read error. The rearrangement links TRBV28 to TRBJ2-5, with 8 bases fitting TRBD1. The CDR3 runs to 13 residues. Germline V lookup: CDR1 MDHEN, CDR2 SYDVKM. The CDR3 coding sequence is TGTGCCAGCGCGGGACAGGTGGGGGAGACCCAATACTTC. It yields the protein CASAGQVGETQYF.

This clone came up many times. The chain carries TRBV6-1 and TRBJ2-7; 8 bases are shared with TRBD1. The germline gives CDR1 MNHNS, CDR2 SASEGT. The CDR3 totals 14 residues. J lost 2 bases, V lost 4 bases, and 4 bases had no gene match. CDR3 amino acids: CASSVGQGPYEQYF. The CDR3 DNA reads as TGTGCCAGCAGTGTCGGACAGGGTCCCTACGAGCAGTACTTC.

This clone was observed a few times. The V call is TRBV27, the J call TRBJ2-7; the D is unclear. V was trimmed by 1 base and J by 4 bases, leaving 8 bases between them. The CDR3 sequence is 13 residues long. Germline V gene data show CDR1 as MNHEY and CDR2 as SMNVEV (reference sequence). The CDR3 nucleotides read TGTGCCAGCAGTTTATGGGGTCCTTACGAGCAGTACTTC. This codes for CASSLWGPYEQYF.

This clone was counted at least ten times. A much larger clone differs from this one at a single base, so this may be a read error. The chain couples TRBV2 to TRBJ2-1, with no clear D. The CDR3 runs to 12 residues. CDR1 is SNHLY and CDR2 is FYNNEI in the germline V gene. With 8 bases removed from V and 6 bases from J, the gap between germline ends came to 11 bases. The CDR3 bases are TGTGCCAGCGGTCCGTTATGCAATGAGCAGTTCTTC. This gives the protein CASGPLCNEQFF. The full variable domain, rest sourced from reference TRBV2 and TRBJ2-1, is EPEVTQTPSHQVTQMGQEVILRCVPISNHLYFYWYRQILGQKVEFLVSFYNNEISEKSEIFDDQFSVERPDGSNFTLKIRSTKLEDSAMYFCASGPLCNEQFFGPGTRLTVL.

The J gene is TRBJ2-3, the V gene TRBV12-3 or TRBV12-4; D is tentatively TRBD1 or TRBD2 (5 bases each). The V gene lost 5 bases and the J gene lost 2 bases, with 8 bases spanning the gap. This CDR3 has 13 residues. The CDR3 region is CASSPGTTDTQYF. The CDR3 region has the DNA TGTGCCAGCAGTCCCGGGACCACAGATACGCAGTATTTT.

This clone came up many times. V gene TRBV2 combines with J gene TRBJ1-5; no clear D gene. The V gene's germline CDR1 is SNHLY and CDR2 FYNNEI. V dropped 6 bases and J dropped 2 bases, with 14 bases sitting between them. The CDR3 consists of 15 residues. CDR3 bases: TGTGCCAGCAGAGAGGTCCCTGGGGGCAATCAGCCCCAGCATTTT. Translation: CASREVPGGNQPQHF. Together with reference TRBV2 and TRBJ1-5, the CDR3 gives the full variable domain: EPEVTQTPSHQVTQMGQEVILRCVPISNHLYFYWYRQILGQKVEFLVSFYNNEISEKSEIFDDQFSVERPDGSNFTLKIRSTKLEDSAMYFCASREVPGGNQPQHFGDGTRLSIL.

CDR3 sequence reads: CASSLQGAGTGELFF. The CDR3 DNA is TGTGCCAGCAGCCTACAGGGGGCGGGCACCGGGGAGCTGTTTTTT. The chain uses TRBV11-2 and TRBJ2-2; 9 bases line up with TRBD1. Germline loops: CDR1 SGHAT, CDR2 FQNNGV. This CDR3 spans 15 amino acids. J gave up 4 bases and V 5 bases, and 5 bases lay outside the gene matches.

This clone is deemed large. The gene calls are TRBV2 and TRBJ1-1; no definite D call. The ends were cut back, 5 bases at V and 10 bases at J, with 11 bases in the middle. Germline CDR1 is SNHLY and CDR2 is FYNNEI. The CDR3 length is 11 residues. The CDR3 loop is CASSPESGAFF. The CDR3 DNA reads as TGTGCCAGCAGTCCGGAATCGGGAGCTTTCTTT.

Sample share makes this clone medium-sized. The rearrangement uses TRBV6-2 or TRBV6-3 and TRBJ2-1, with 9 bases identical to TRBD2. The CDR3 consists of 15 residues. Germline CDR1 is MNHEY and CDR2 is SVGEGT. V lost 2 bases, J lost 2 bases, and 1 base stayed unmatched. The DNA for the CDR3 is TGTGCCAGCAGTTACGGCGGGAGGGCCTACAATGAGCAGTTCTTC. It yields the protein CASSYGGRAYNEQFF.

This clone has ten or more counts. This CDR3 is also generated by other DNA sequences in the sample. The chain joins TRBV11-2 to TRBJ2-5; possible D gene TRBD2, 5 bases. Germline lookup yields CDR1 SGHAT and CDR2 FQNNGV. This CDR3 spans 14 amino acids. The V end was cut by 4 bases, the J end by 5 bases, with 14 bases between. DNA for the CDR3: TGTGCCAGCAGCTCACCAGGAGGTTCTGAGACCCAGTACTTC. Translated: CASSSPGGSETQYF. Combining the CDR3 with reference TRBV11-2 and TRBJ2-5 gives the whole variable domain EAGVAQSPRYKIIEKRQSVAFWCNPISGHATLYWYQQILGQGPKLLIQFQNNGVVDDSQLPKDRFSAERLKGVDSTLKIQPAKLEDSAVYLCASSSPGGSETQYFGPGTRLLVL.

The chain uses TRBV19 and TRBJ1-3, with TRBD1 matching 11 bases. The CDR3 runs to 14 residues. V gave up 6 bases and J gave up 4 bases; unmatched junction bases: 2. Germline-derived CDR1 and CDR2 are LNHDA and SQIVND (reference sequence). In DNA, the CDR3 is TGTGCCAGTAGGGACAGGGGGCGCGGAAACACCATATATTTT. It specifies CASRDRGRGNTIYF.

The sample holds many counts of this clone. V is TRBV6-1 and J is TRBJ1-3; D is uncertain. The CDR3 is made up of 11 amino acids. In germline, CDR1 is MNHNS, CDR2 SASEGT. V gave up 8 bases and J gave up 0 bases, with 2 bases separating them. CDR3 protein: CASPSGNTIYF. The CDR3 DNA reads as TGTGCCAGCCCCTCTGGAAACACCATATATTTT.

In regard to this clone: A read error may account for a junction end that differs from germline. The V call is TRBV20-1, the J call TRBJ2-2, with 8 positions matching TRBD1. Looked up from germline, CDR1 is DFQATT and CDR2 is SNEGSKA (reference sequence). This CDR3 is built from 15 residues. CDR3 sequence: CSARYTDRATGQLFF. The CDR3 DNA is TGCAGTGCTAGATATACGGACAGGGCAACCGGGCAGCTGTTTTTT.

This clone is labeled as medium-sized. The rearrangement uses TRBV5-5 and TRBJ2-1, with D unclear. V shed 0 bases and J shed 5 bases, with 9 bases lying between them. CDR1 is SGHKS and CDR2 is YYEKEE in the germline V gene (reference sequence). The CDR3 covers 14 residues. CDR3 nucleotide sequence: TGTGCCAGCAGCTTGGCTATAACGGACAATGAGCAGTTCTTC. Protein sequence: CASSLAITDNEQFF.

This clone was found a few times. J is TRBJ2-7 and V is TRBV29-1, with TRBD2 matching 11 bases. This CDR3 has 19 residues. Looked up from germline, CDR1 is SQVTM and CDR2 is ANQGSEA. V lost 6 bases and J lost 0; bases outside the gene matches: 19. This chain's CDR3 is CSVTPTGTSGGKSSYEQYF. The DNA of the CDR3 is TGCAGCGTGACCCCTACGGGGACTAGCGGAGGGAAGAGCTCCTACGAGCAGTACTTC.

Sample share makes this clone large (0.1 to 1%). This chain links TRBV7-8 with TRBJ2-7; D is undetermined. Germline V lookup: CDR1 SGHVS, CDR2 FQNEAQ. CDR3 length equals 15 residues. Trimming took 1 base from V and 2 from J, leaving 12 bases between them. The CDR3 protein is CASSLGAGIAYEQYF. The CDR3 coding sequence is TGTGCCAGCAGCTTAGGGGCAGGAATAGCCTACGAGCAGTACTTC.

Within the sample, this clone is medium-sized. V usage is TRBV2 and J usage is TRBJ2-1; TRBD2 matches 7 bases. The germline V gene encodes CDR1 SNHLY and CDR2 FYNNEI. J was trimmed by 0 bases and V by 5 bases; bases with no gene match: 7. CDR3 length: 16 amino acids. For the CDR3, the DNA is TGTGCCAGCAGTTCAGACGGGGGGAGCTCCTACAATGAGCAGTTCTTC. This encodes CASSSDGGSSYNEQFF.

This clone was observed at least ten times. The rearrangement uses TRBV29-1 and TRBJ2-1, with D tentatively TRBD1 (6 bases). Deletions cut 3 bases from V and 6 bases from J, with 18 bases between. The CDR3 loop spans 15 amino acids. Per germline, CDR1 SQVTM and CDR2 ANQGSEA. CDR3 coding DNA: TGCAGCGTTGACTTGATGGACAGCCAAAGCAATGAGCAGTTCTTC. Protein product: CSVDLMDSQSNEQFF.